This passage covers 3 T cell receptor beta chains from one sample sequenced in a study of cytomegalovirus exposure and HLA in healthy donors (dated by TCRdb to 2015 to 2018). The library was generated by the immunoSEQ multiplex PCR assay. A mixture of 60 forward primers for TCR Vbeta segments and 13 reverse primers for TCR Jbeta segments was used in the multiplex PCR. Sourced from immuneACCESS, this table was stored by TCRdb with only in-frame sequences that have V and J called. A share of the clones is absent; for the studies checked, an unresolved V gene accounts for under half, and the remainder has no known explanation. Present in this sample are under 150,000 clones, about 80% of which were seen just once. Clones ranked in the top ten supply about 4% of the sample. Sequencing was done on a sample of PBMCs. These receptors all stem from a woman between 35 and 50 years old in good health and CMV-seronegative.

The rearrangement joins TRBV5-4 to TRBJ2-3; 7 nucleotides agree with TRBD2. CDR1 is SGHNT, CDR2 YYREEE, per germline (reference sequence). CDR3 size: 15 residues. The ends lost 4 bases at V and 4 bases at J; junction bases unmatched: 9. This CDR3 is CASSLPGGGADTQYF. CDR3 DNA: TGTGCCAGCAGCCTCCCGGGGGGTGGGGCAGATACGCAGTATTTT.

About this clone: At one end the junction does not follow the germline gene, possibly because of a read error. The chain has TRBV27 and TRBJ1-3, with TRBD1 matching 7 bases. Germline lookup yields CDR1 MNHEY and CDR2 SMNVEV (reference sequence). This CDR3 is 11 amino acids long. The chain's CDR3 is CAKYRGNSIYF. The CDR3 nucleotides read TGTGCCAAGTACAGGGGAAACTCCATATATTTT.

This clone was seen a few times. The V and J genes are TRBV5-6 and TRBJ1-3; 9 bases line up with TRBD1. V was pared by 4 bases and J by 0 bases, with 8 bases of the junction left unmatched. This CDR3 has 17 residues. Germline-derived CDR1 and CDR2 are SGHDT and YYEEEE. The CDR3 DNA is TGTGCCAGCAGCGGGACAGGGTACCCCATCTCTGGAAACACCATATATTTT. Amino acids: CASSGTGYPISGNTIYF.